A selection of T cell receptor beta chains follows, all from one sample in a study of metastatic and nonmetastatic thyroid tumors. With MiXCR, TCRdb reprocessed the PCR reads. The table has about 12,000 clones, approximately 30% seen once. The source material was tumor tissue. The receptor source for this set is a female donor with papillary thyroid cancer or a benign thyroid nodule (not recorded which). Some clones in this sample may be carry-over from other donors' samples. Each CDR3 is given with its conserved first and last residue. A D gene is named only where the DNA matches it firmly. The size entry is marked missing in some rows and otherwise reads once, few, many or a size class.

CASSLGGDTQYF	TGTGCCAGCAGCTTAGGAGGGGATACGCAGTATTTT	NA	TRBV11-2	TRBJ2-3	many
CASSFGLTGVEQYF	TGTGCCAGCAGTTTTGGATTAACGGGGGTCGAGCAGTACTTC	NA	TRBV6-2/TRBV6-3	TRBJ2-7	NA
CASSEAPSGSNEQFF	TGTGCCAGCAGTGAGGCCCCTAGCGGGAGTAATGAGCAGTTCTTC	TRBD2	TRBV6-4	TRBJ2-1	few
CASSLTWGLETQYF	TGTGCCAGCAGCTTGACATGGGGCTTGGAGACCCAGTACTTC	NA	TRBV5-4	TRBJ2-5	NA
CASSEAIGSMDEQFF	TGTGCCAGCAGTGAAGCGATAGGGTCCATGGATGAGCAGTTCTTC	NA	TRBV6-1	TRBJ2-1	once
CASSAGRFGYTF	TGCGCCAGCAGCGCAGGGAGATTTGGCTACACCTTC	NA	TRBV5-1	TRBJ1-2	medium-sized
CASLQSGRENTGELFF	TGTGCCAGCCTACAAAGCGGGAGGGAGAACACCGGGGAGCTGTTTTTT	TRBD2	TRBV6-1	TRBJ2-2	few
CASSSGVRRGMEGYTF	TGTGCCAGTAGTTCGGGGGTTCGCCGGGGGATGGAGGGCTACACCTTC	NA	TRBV19	TRBJ1-2	NA
CASSLEGLGEQYF	TGTGCCAGCAGCCTAGAGGGGTTAGGGGAGCAGTACTTC	NA	TRBV7-9	TRBJ2-7	NA
CASSLDLELATNEQFF	TGTGCCAGCAGCTTAGACCTCGAACTAGCGACCAATGAGCAGTTCTTC	TRBD2	TRBV11-2	TRBJ2-1	many
CASTLPRTGELFF	TGTGCCAGCACCCTCCCCCGCACCGGGGAGCTGTTTTTT	NA	TRBV6-1	TRBJ2-2	many
CASSPTIGNGTGELFF	TGTGCCAGCAGCCCAACTATCGGGAATGGCACCGGGGAGCTGTTTTTT	NA	TRBV11-1	TRBJ2-2	NA
CASSGLVGRDYYYGYTF	TGTGCCAGTAGTGGTCTGGTCGGGCGAGATTACTACTATGGCTACACCTTC	NA	TRBV19	TRBJ1-2	NA
CASSREGSAGGYEQFF	TGTGCCAGCAGTCGGGAGGGTAGCGCGGGAGGTTATGAGCAGTTCTTC	TRBD2	TRBV28	TRBJ2-1	many
CASTKGGHYGYTF	TGTGCCAGCACCAAAGGGGGACACTATGGCTACACCTTC	NA	TRBV6-2/TRBV6-3	TRBJ1-2	medium-sized
CASSYAVGLEQYF	TGTGCCAGCAGTTATGCTGTGGGTTTGGAGCAGTACTTC	NA	TRBV6-2/TRBV6-3	TRBJ2-7	few
CASSLGGTGGEAFF	TGTGCCAGCAGTTTAGGGGGGACAGGAGGTGAAGCTTTCTTT	TRBD1	TRBV28	TRBJ1-1	few
CASSLLSNIAKNIQYF	TGTGCCAGCAGTTTATTGTCAAATATAGCCAAAAACATTCAGTACTTC	NA	TRBV27	TRBJ2-4	many
CASRGGGGEQFF	TGCGCCAGCAGGGGGGGTGGGGGTGAGCAGTTCTTC	NA	TRBV4-1	TRBJ2-1	few
CSSGRLSSYEQYF	TGTTCCAGTGGACGTTTATCGAGCTACGAGCAGTACTTC	NA	TRBV19	TRBJ2-7	NA
CASSLLGESEQFF	TGTGCCAGCAGTCTCCTCGGGGAGAGTGAGCAGTTCTTC	NA	TRBV27	TRBJ2-1	many
CASSLGTLGGYTF	TGCGCCAGCAGCTTGGGCACCCTGGGAGGCTACACCTTC	NA	TRBV5-1	TRBJ1-2	NA
CASSQVRVTGELFF	TGTGCCAGCAGCCAAGTTAGAGTTACCGGGGAGCTGTTTTTT	NA	TRBV14	TRBJ2-2	medium-sized
CSARERTSGRGNEQFF	TGCAGTGCTAGAGAGAGGACTAGCGGGAGGGGTAATGAGCAGTTCTTC	TRBD2	TRBV20-1	TRBJ2-1	NA
CASSGRPGTPSYNEQFF	TGTGCCAGCAGTGGGCGTCCTGGTACACCCTCCTACAATGAGCAGTTCTTC	NA	TRBV28	TRBJ2-1	few
CASSSEQGKTGNTIYF	TGTGCCAGCAGCTCCGAACAGGGAAAAACCGGAAACACCATATATTTT	NA	TRBV7-6	TRBJ1-3	many
CASSLVSGRRGEQYF	TGTGCCAGCAGTTTAGTTAGCGGGAGGCGCGGGGAGCAGTACTTC	TRBD2	TRBV12-3/TRBV12-4	TRBJ2-7	NA